The source of this T cell receptor (beta chain) is a study of blood T cell repertoires in COVID-19. The V end was cut by 3 bases, the J end by 6 bases, with 8 bases between. There are 11 residues in the CDR3. Germline CDR1 DFQATT, CDR2 SNEGSKA (reference sequence). About this clone itself: The same CDR3 can be traced to other DNA sequences in this sample.

As originally analysed: Reference gene primer amplification yielded estimated nucleated cell counts. Method: immunoSEQ multiplex PCR; TCRdb's copy keeps in-frame clones and lacks some. V, J and clone size were drawn from that table, and D and trimming were deduced from the DNA. The repertoire holds roughly 190,000 clones, with roughly 85% as singletons. This clonotype was sampled from a man between 60 and 75 years old with active or convalescent COVID-19. The specimen sequenced was peripheral blood. The chain links TRBV20-1 to TRBJ1-1, with no clear D. CDR3 loop: CSASRQAEAFF. Here the CDR3 DNA reads TGCAGTGCTAGCCGACAAGCTGAAGCTTTCTTT.